The 27 T cell receptor beta chains in this list originate from one sample, sequenced in a study of technical replicates of blood from a handful of donors. The method was immunoSEQ multiplex PCR; TCRdb's version includes in-frame clones alone and lacks a portion of them. The sample has roughly 60,000 clones; over 85% are singletons. Sequencing was carried out using PBMCs. The receptors were sampled from a human donor in good health. Some clones in this sample may be carry-over from other donors' samples.

The chain employs TRBV2 and TRBJ2-4; possible D gene TRBD1, 5 bases. V gave up 6 bases and J gave up 2 bases, with 14 bases separating them. The CDR3 contains 15 residues. CDR1 is SNHLY and CDR2 is FYNNEI in the germline V gene. CDR3: CASRQELGSKNIQYF. The CDR3 DNA reads TGTGCCAGCAGACAGGAGCTCGGATCCAAAAACATTCAGTACTTC.

V is TRBV5-4 and J is TRBJ1-1; D not certain. V was pared by 2 bases and J by 0 bases, with 8 bases between. Germline CDR1 is SGHNT and CDR2 is YYREEE (reference sequence). There are 14 residues in the CDR3. CDR3 sequence: CASSFQVMNTEAFF. DNA for the CDR3: TGTGCCAGCAGCTTTCAGGTCATGAACACTGAAGCTTTCTTT.

V usage is TRBV21-1 and J usage is TRBJ2-3; whether TRBD2, the table's D call, matches the DNA was not checked. TRBV21-1 corresponds to a pseudogene. The CDR3 consists of 14 residues. The CDR3 loop reads CASSKARGVCTQYF. The CDR3 bases are TGTGCCAGCAGCAAAGCGCGGGGGGTCTGTACGCAGTATTTT.

The gene calls are TRBV12-5 and TRBJ2-7; a weak D match, TRBD2 (6 bases). V was cut by 0 bases and J by 7 bases, with 19 bases left in between. From germline, CDR1 is LGHNT and CDR2 FRNRAP. The CDR3 covers 16 residues. The CDR3 region is CASGLVLGVRGGEQYF. DNA for the CDR3: TGTGCTAGTGGTTTGGTCCTAGGGGTACGAGGAGGGGAGCAGTACTTC. The full variable domain, rest sourced from reference TRBV12-5 and TRBJ2-7, is DARVTQTPRHKVTEMGQEVTMRCQPILGHNTVFWYRQTMMQGLELLAYFRNRAPLDDSGMPKDRFSAEMPDATLATLKIQPSEPRDSAVYFCASGLVLGVRGGEQYFGPGTRLTVT.

The chain is built from TRBV5-1 and TRBJ1-4; 10 nucleotides agree with TRBD1. V was clipped by 3 bases and J by 8 bases; unmatched bases: 7. This CDR3 has 15 amino acids. From germline, CDR1 is SGHRS and CDR2 YFSETQ. CDR3 DNA: TGCGCCAGCAGCTCCCGGACAGGGGGATCCGAAAAACTGTTTTTT. This sequence encodes CASSSRTGGSEKLFF.

The rearrangement links TRBV5-6 to TRBJ1-4; D gene unclear. The CDR3 consists of 15 residues. Germline-derived CDR1 and CDR2 are SGHDT and YYEEEE. V lost 0 bases to trimming and J lost 7 bases, with 13 bases between them. The CDR3 protein is CASSLGSAGSEKLFF. The DNA for the CDR3 is TGTGCCAGCAGCTTGGGTTCTGCGGGTTCTGAAAAACTGTTTTTT.

V usage is TRBV2 and J usage is TRBJ1-2, with D uncertain. Germline-derived CDR1 and CDR2 are SNHLY and FYNNEI. The V end was cut by 7 bases, the J end by 0 bases, with 3 bases between. CDR3 size: 11 residues. CDR3 nucleotide sequence: TGTGCCAGCACAGCTAACTATGGCTACACCTTC. Its protein product is CASTANYGYTF.

The V gene is TRBV30, the J gene TRBJ1-2; TRBD1 might be the D (6 bases). CDR1 is GTSNPN, CDR2 SVGIG, per germline (reference sequence). Trimming took 5 bases from V and 8 from J, leaving 9 bases between them. The CDR3 totals 10 residues. This CDR3 is CAWQGHGYTF. In DNA, the CDR3 is TGTGCCTGGCAGGGGCACGGCTACACCTTC.

The rearrangement joins TRBV5-1 to TRBJ2-5; D remains unclear. V was shortened by 2 bases and J by 2 bases, with 7 bases between the two germline ends. Looked up from germline, CDR1 is SGHRS and CDR2 is YFSETQ. This CDR3 has 13 residues. This chain's CDR3 is CASSFSPQETQYF. The CDR3 DNA is TGCGCCAGCAGCTTCAGTCCTCAAGAGACCCAGTACTTC.

In its sample, this clone was seen once. The chain has TRBV30 and TRBJ2-1; 9 bases align to TRBD2. Germline values: CDR1 GTSNPN, CDR2 SVGIG (reference sequence). This CDR3 spans 14 amino acids. CDR3 coding DNA: TGTTCTAGCGGGAACCGTAAAGCCTACAATGAGCAGTTCTTC. Encoded protein: CSSGNRKAYNEQFF.

The rearrangement joins TRBV30 to TRBJ2-3, with 13 bases fitting TRBD2. CDR3 size: 14 residues. With 2 bases clipped from V and 9 bases from J, the junction kept 5 bases outside the gene matches. CDR1 GTSNPN and CDR2 SVGIG come from the germline V gene (reference sequence). CDR3 sequence: CAWSYGTSGATQYF. The CDR3 DNA is TGTGCCTGGAGTTACGGGACTAGCGGGGCAACGCAGTATTTT.

The count of this clone is one. The V gene is TRBV6-5, the J gene TRBJ1-3; 9 nucleotides align to TRBD1. The CDR3 is 16 amino acids. From germline, CDR1 is MNHEY and CDR2 SVGAGI. V was pared by 2 bases and J by 4 bases, with 6 bases of the junction left unmatched. The CDR3 loop reads CASSYTAGTGGNTIYF. The CDR3 DNA sequence: TGTGCCAGCAGTTACACCGCCGGGACAGGGGGAAACACCATATATTTT.

The CDR3 DNA reads TGTGCCAGCAGCTCCAGGGAACAGGGATACTATGGCTACACCTTC. This codes for CASSSREQGYYGYTF. This chain joins TRBV13 and TRBJ1-2, with a tentative D call TRBD1 (6 bases). Germline-derived CDR1 and CDR2 are PRHDT and FYEKMQ (reference sequence). The CDR3 length is 15 residues. V lost 4 bases and J 3 bases, leaving 15 bases between the germline ends.

In the case of this clone: This sample includes further DNA sequences coding for the same CDR3. The chain recombines TRBV5-1 with TRBJ1-6; TRBD1 might be the D (5 bases). V was clipped by 0 bases and J by 10 bases, with 11 bases between them. The CDR3 totals 14 residues. CDR1 and CDR2 from the germline V gene are SGHRS and YFSETQ. The CDR3 region is CASSLAGGYSPLHF. CDR3 bases: TGCGCCAGCAGCTTGGCCGGGGGTTACTCACCCCTCCACTTT.

This chain connects TRBV11-2 to TRBJ2-2; D gene unclear. Germline assignment: CDR1 SGHAT and CDR2 FQNNGV. The CDR3 runs to 13 residues. Between the trimmed V and J ends, which lost 4 bases and 2 bases, there was a span of 5 bases. CDR3 DNA: TGTGCCAGCAGCTCCCTCAACACCGGGGAGCTGTTTTTT. Translated, it gives CASSSLNTGELFF.

The rearrangement uses TRBV2 and TRBJ1-2, with D tentatively TRBD1 (5 bases). Trimming stripped 7 bases from V and 2 bases from J, with 17 bases between. The CDR3 length is 15 residues. The germline V gene encodes CDR1 SNHLY and CDR2 FYNNEI. CDR3 protein: CASNLDTPVNYGYTF. The CDR3 DNA reads as TGTGCCAGCAACCTGGACACCCCGGTGAACTATGGCTACACCTTC.

The rearrangement links TRBV7-2 to TRBJ2-2, with TRBD2 as a possible D gene (6 bases). CDR3 length: 18 amino acids. The V and J ends lost 3 bases and 6 bases respectively, with 23 bases between them. In germline, CDR1 is SGHTA, CDR2 FQGNSA. The CDR3 nucleotides are TGTGCCAGCAGCTTGGCCGTTCCCGGGACTCCCCCTGCCGGGGAGCTGTTTTTT. This encodes CASSLAVPGTPPAGELFF.

The chain is built from TRBV7-6 and TRBJ2-1; D perhaps matches TRBD2 (6 bases). Trimming removed 1 base from V and 3 bases from J, with 16 bases in between. Germline CDR1 and CDR2: SGHVS and FNYEAQ. This CDR3 is 17 amino acids long. CDR3 DNA sequence: TGTGCCAGCAGCTTAGTCCCAGCGGGTGGTGTCTACAATGAGCAGTTCTTC. Translation: CASSLVPAGGVYNEQFF.

This chain links TRBV4-1 with TRBJ2-1; D unresolved. V was pared by 0 bases and J by 2 bases, with 11 bases between. Looked up from germline, CDR1 is MGHRA and CDR2 is YSYEKL. This CDR3 is built from 16 residues. The CDR3 loop is CASSQDPANTYNEQFF. DNA for the CDR3: TGCGCCAGCAGCCAAGATCCAGCGAATACCTACAATGAGCAGTTCTTC.

The chain recombines TRBV4-3 with TRBJ2-7; 9 bases agree with TRBD1. Trimming at V came to 1 base and at J to 1 base, leaving 2 bases not matched to a gene. This CDR3 is built from 15 residues. CDR1 and CDR2 from the germline V gene are LGHNA and YSLEER. CDR3 protein: CASSQGTGESYEQYF. CDR3 DNA: TGCGCCAGCAGCCAAGGGACAGGGGAGTCCTACGAGCAGTACTTC.

The J gene is TRBJ1-5, the V gene TRBV4-1; D is undetermined. Germline CDR1 and CDR2: MGHRA and YSYEKL. The V end lost 1 base, the J end lost 4 bases, and 11 bases lay between the germline ends. CDR3 length: 15 residues. The CDR3 DNA sequence: TGCGCCAGCAGCCAAGTACCACTGGAGAATCAGCCCCAGCATTTT. This translates into CASSQVPLENQPQHF.

The chain uses TRBV6-6 and TRBJ2-2; D is possibly TRBD1 (6 bases). There are 16 residues in the CDR3. CDR1 and CDR2 from the germline V gene are MNHNY and SVGAGI (reference sequence). V gave up 2 bases and J gave up 5 bases, with 15 bases separating them. The CDR3 DNA sequence: TGTGCCAGCAGTTACGTGCCCAGGGGCCAAACCGGGGAGCTGTTTTTT. This translates into CASSYVPRGQTGELFF.

The V call is TRBV7-2, the J call TRBJ1-1; D is unresolved. This CDR3 comprises 14 residues. Trimming removed 1 base from V and 1 base from J, with 7 bases in between. Germline V gene sequence: CDR1 SGHTA, CDR2 FQGNSA. The CDR3: CASSLDGGNTEAFF. In nucleotides, the CDR3 is TGTGCCAGCAGCTTAGACGGCGGGAACACTGAAGCTTTCTTT.

This chain links TRBV7-2 with TRBJ2-3; no definite D call. With 5 bases removed from V and 0 bases from J, the gap between germline ends came to 15 bases. Germline CDR1 and CDR2: SGHTA and FQGNSA. This CDR3 spans 16 amino acids. CDR3 in DNA: TGTGCCAGCAGCCGGAGCCCTGAATCTAGCACAGATACGCAGTATTTT. It is translated as CASSRSPESSTDTQYF.

In its sample, this clone was seen once. The chain employs TRBV5-4 and TRBJ1-5, with 9 bases aligning to TRBD1. V trimming: 3 bases; J trimming: 6 bases; junction bases outside the gene matches: 4. The germline gives CDR1 SGHNT, CDR2 YYREEE (reference sequence). This CDR3 is built from 14 residues. CDR3 protein: CASSSDRGVQPQHF. The CDR3 nucleotides are TGTGCCAGCAGCTCGGACAGGGGTGTTCAGCCCCAGCATTTT.

The CDR3 is CASSDRLAKNIQYF. CDR3 sequence (DNA): TGTGCCAGCAGCGACAGGCTAGCCAAAAACATTCAGTACTTC. V and J are TRBV2 and TRBJ2-4, with D tentatively TRBD1 (6 bases). V lost 6 bases and J 0 bases, leaving 9 bases between the germline ends. The CDR3 has 14 residues. From germline, CDR1 is SNHLY and CDR2 FYNNEI.

This clone was seen a few times. The gene calls are TRBV5-6 and TRBJ1-2, with a weak D call TRBD1 (6 bases). V dropped 4 bases and J dropped 7 bases, with 17 bases sitting between them. Germline V CDR1 and CDR2: SGHDT, YYEEEE. The CDR3 runs to 14 residues. DNA for the CDR3: TGTGCCAGCAGCCGTGGGGCAGGGGCTCGTGGCTACACCTTC. This translates into CASSRGAGARGYTF. The variable domain in full, with the rest retrieved from reference TRBV5-6 and TRBJ1-2, is DAGVTQSPTHLIKTRGQQVTLRCSPKSGHDTVSWYQQALGQGPQFIFQYYEEEERQRGNFPDRFSGHQFPNYSSELNVNALLLGDSALYLCASSRGAGARGYTFGSGTRLTVV.